The entry below gives a single TCR beta chain sequence along with its context. Sequenced by immunoSEQ multiplex PCR; TCRdb stores in-frame clones only, minus some. The profile covers hundreds of thousands of clones, with about 88% appearing a single time and 2% to 2.5% taken by the ten largest. Germline V gene lookup returns CDR1 MDHEN and CDR2 SYDVKM. CDR3 size: 15 residues. The germline V and J ends were trimmed by 3 bases and 5 bases, with 14 bases remaining between them. This record belongs to a study of blood T cell repertoires in COVID-19. Overall study context: Samples came from the United States, Italy and Spain, spanning acute and convalescent COVID-19. Sample material is recorded as cDNA or gDNA derived from T cells, B-cell-depleted T cells, or PBMCs.

Study members were between roughly 18 and 89 years old and lived in approximately 25 US regions. Clinical history as reported by participants underpinned cohort assignment. This clonotype was sampled from a woman aged 55-69 years in a cohort exposed to, infected with or recovered from COVID-19 (not recorded which). This rearrangement joins TRBV28 to TRBJ1-5; D uncertain. Sequencing was done on a sample of PBMCs or T cells enriched from blood (not recorded which). The CDR3 DNA sequence: TGTGCCAGCAGTTTTCGCGGTTCCGGCCATCAGCCCCAGCATTTT. Translated, it gives CASSFRGSGHQPQHF.